The next 21 T cell receptor beta chains were all read from a single sample in a study of Ad26.COV2.S vaccination and SARS-CoV-2 variants. The table came from immunoSEQ multiplex PCR; TCRdb's copy has only in-frame clones and leaves some out. The sample yields about 350,000 clones, around nine tenths seen once. Treatment: around 19 received Ad26.COV2.S at low or high dose, single or two shots; a few received placebo; per-sample allocation not given. Sampling occurred on day 63 after the first vaccine or placebo injection. The input for sequencing was peripheral blood, taken in a trial of Ad26.COV2.S vaccine versus placebo. These receptors were collected from a person aged 18-65 years who received the Ad26.COV2.S COVID-19 vaccine or a placebo.

This CDR3 is CASSLQGPTFHGYTF. CDR3 coding DNA: TGTGCCAGCAGCCTACAGGGGCCAACTTTCCATGGCTACACCTTC. V usage is TRBV6-5 and J usage is TRBJ1-2; 7 bases are shared with TRBD1. The ends lost 6 bases at V and 6 bases at J; junction bases unmatched: 13. This CDR3 has 15 residues. The germline V gene has CDR1 MNHEY and CDR2 SVGAGI.

This clone was recorded only once. This sample also contains other DNA sequences that code for the same CDR3. The chain links TRBV5-5 to TRBJ2-7; 11 bases line up with TRBD1. The CDR3 runs to 15 residues. V lost 2 bases to trimming and J lost 2 bases; unmatched junction nucleotides: 3. Germline V CDR1 and CDR2: SGHKS, YYEKEE (reference sequence). The CDR3 sequence is CASSLGTGGAYEQYF. For the CDR3, the DNA is TGTGCCAGCAGCTTAGGGACAGGGGGGGCCTACGAGCAGTACTTC.

The chain employs TRBV18 and TRBJ2-1; TRBD1 matches 8 bases. Trimming took 4 bases from V and 7 from J; bases not matched to a gene: 9. The CDR3 consists of 15 residues. Per the germline V gene, CDR1 is KGHSH and CDR2 is LQKENI. DNA for the CDR3: TGTGCCAGCTCACTGGCCAGGGGGCGTCGGAATGAGCAGTTCTTC. Encoded protein: CASSLARGRRNEQFF.

The chain recombines TRBV7-6 with TRBJ2-1; D may be TRBD1 or TRBD2 (5 bases each). The germline V and J ends were trimmed by 5 bases and 2 bases, with 10 bases remaining between them. Germline V gene data show CDR1 as SGHVS and CDR2 as FNYEAQ. The CDR3 length is 14 residues. Here the CDR3 reads CASSRDGPYNEQFF. In nucleotides, the CDR3 is TGTGCCAGCAGCCGGGACGGACCCTACAATGAGCAGTTCTTC.

The chain couples TRBV15 to TRBJ1-3; D call uncertain. Germline V gene lookup returns CDR1 LNHNV and CDR2 YYDKDF (reference sequence). This CDR3 has 13 amino acids. Trimming stripped 1 base from V and 3 bases from J, with 4 bases between. The CDR3: CATSRGHGNTIYF. For the CDR3, the DNA is TGTGCCACCAGCAGAGGGCATGGAAACACCATATATTTT.

V usage is TRBV6-5 and J usage is TRBJ2-1; 11 bases are a match to TRBD2. The CDR3 covers 14 residues. V lost 8 bases and J lost 7; bases outside the gene matches: 7. The V gene's germline CDR1 is MNHEY and CDR2 SVGAGI. The CDR3, as DNA: TGTGCCAGCCTAGCGGGAGGCCTGGTAAATGAGCAGTTCTTC. Translating it yields CASLAGGLVNEQFF.

CDR3 DNA: TGTGCCAGTAGTCCCCGTTGGACAGGCCTCCAAGAGACCCAGTACTTC. Residues: CASSPRWTGLQETQYF. V and J are TRBV19 and TRBJ2-5; 7 nucleotides line up with TRBD1. The CDR3 contains 16 residues. The germline CDR1 and CDR2 sequences are LNHDA and SQIVND (reference sequence). The V and J ends lost 5 bases and 1 base, in that order; junction bases with no gene match: 10.

The chain has TRBV27 and TRBJ2-1, with a tentative D call TRBD1 (5 bases). V lost 5 bases, J lost 4 bases, and 9 bases lay in between. Germline V CDR1 and CDR2: MNHEY, SMNVEV (reference sequence). The length of the CDR3 is 13 residues. CDR3 sequence reads: CASSTTVYNEQFF. The CDR3, as DNA: TGTGCCAGCAGTACGACAGTTTACAATGAGCAGTTCTTC.

The gene calls are TRBV6-6 and TRBJ1-4, with a tentative D call TRBD1 (5 bases). V lost 7 bases and J 0 bases, leaving 12 bases between the germline ends. Looked up from germline, CDR1 is MNHNY and CDR2 is SVGAGI (reference sequence). The CDR3 contains 15 residues. The CDR3 region has the DNA TGTGCCAGCAACAAGGGGCTTACAACTAATGAAAAACTGTTTTTT. Its protein product is CASNKGLTTNEKLFF.

This chain uses TRBV28 with TRBJ1-4; a weak D match, TRBD1 (5 bases). V was pared by 3 bases and J by 7 bases, with 15 bases between. The CDR3 loop spans 15 amino acids. The germline V gene has CDR1 MDHEN and CDR2 SYDVKM. CDR3 loop: CASSLMWGSSEKLFF. As DNA, the CDR3 is TGTGCCAGCAGTTTGATGTGGGGGTCTTCTGAAAAACTGTTTTTT.

This clone came up once. The chain employs TRBV19 and TRBJ1-5; the D gene is possibly TRBD1 (5 bases). Germline V gene lookup returns CDR1 LNHDA and CDR2 SQIVND (reference sequence). The CDR3 runs to 15 residues. V was cut by 5 bases and J by 0 bases, with 11 bases left in between. CDR3 coding DNA: TGTGCCAGTAGTGTGGGGGAGAATAGCAATCAGCCCCAGCATTTT. Encoded protein: CASSVGENSNQPQHF.

The rearrangement uses TRBV7-9 and TRBJ1-1; TRBD1 aligns across 8 bases. The ends lost 5 bases at V and 0 bases at J; junction bases unmatched: 5. The germline V gene encodes CDR1 SEHNR and CDR2 FQNEAQ (reference sequence). There are 15 residues in the CDR3. The CDR3, as DNA: TGTGCCAGCAGCCCAGGGACAGGTATGAACACTGAAGCTTTCTTT. It encodes CASSPGTGMNTEAFF.

The chain couples TRBV6-5 to TRBJ2-1; 9 bases map to TRBD1. Germline V gene lookup returns CDR1 MNHEY and CDR2 SVGAGI. V was clipped by 1 base and J by 0 bases; unmatched bases: 1. CDR3 length: 16 amino acids. Here the CDR3 DNA reads TGTGCCAGCAGTTACTTGGGACAGGGCTCCTACAATGAGCAGTTCTTC. Its protein is CASSYLGQGSYNEQFF.

This sequence joins TRBV6-5 and TRBJ2-7; D possibly uses TRBD1 or TRBD2 (6 bases each). The CDR3 extends over 15 amino acids. V lost 6 bases and J lost 3, with 18 bases in between. Germline V gene data show CDR1 as MNHEY and CDR2 as SVGAGI. The chain's CDR3 is CASSKRQADYYEQYF. CDR3 sequence (DNA): TGTGCCAGCAGCAAAAGACAGGCGGACTACTACGAGCAGTACTTC.

The CDR3 spells CASSVGILGPRETQYF. DNA of the CDR3: TGTGCCAGCAGCGTAGGAATATTAGGGCCAAGAGAGACCCAGTACTTC. The rearrangement links TRBV9 to TRBJ2-5; D is uncertain. Between the trimmed V and J ends, which lost 0 bases and 4 bases, there was a span of 16 bases. CDR1 and CDR2 from the germline V gene are SGDLS and YYNGEE. CDR3 size: 16 residues.

The V gene is TRBV7-3, the J gene TRBJ2-2; TRBD1 is a possible D gene (6 bases). Trimming left V 5 bases short and J 5 bases short, with 9 bases between. There are 13 residues in the CDR3. The germline CDR1 and CDR2 sequences are SGHTA and FQGTGA. CDR3: CASSAGETGELFF. DNA of the CDR3: TGTGCCAGCAGCGCAGGGGAAACCGGGGAGCTGTTTTTT.

This clone was recorded only once. This sequence joins TRBV5-1 and TRBJ2-5; possibly TRBD1 for D (5 bases). CDR1 and CDR2 from the germline V gene are SGHRS and YFSETQ. The CDR3 has 13 amino acids. V shed 4 bases and J shed 1 base, with 8 bases lying between them. The CDR3 nucleotides are TGCGCCAGCAGCGCGACAGTCCAAGAGACCCAGTACTTC. Protein sequence: CASSATVQETQYF.

The chain links TRBV18 to TRBJ1-4; no reliable D call. Germline loops: CDR1 KGHSH, CDR2 LQKENI. The CDR3 runs 15 residues. V was trimmed by 3 bases and J by 0 bases, leaving 8 bases between them. CDR3 in DNA: TGTGCCAGCTCACCGGGAGAGGCAACTAATGAAAAACTGTTTTTT. Protein: CASSPGEATNEKLFF. The full variable domain, with the rest looked up from reference TRBV18 and TRBJ1-4, is NAGVMQNPRHLVRRRGQEARLRCSPMKGHSHVYWYRQLPEEGLKFMVYLQKENIIDESGMPKERFSAEFPKEGPSILRIQQVVRGDSAAYFCASSPGEATNEKLFFGSGTQLSVL.

This clone was detected only a few times. The chain uses TRBV10-2 and TRBJ1-5, with a tentative D call TRBD1 (6 bases). The germline V gene encodes CDR1 WSHSY and CDR2 SAAADI. The CDR3 consists of 13 residues. V was clipped by 7 bases and J by 7 bases, with 14 bases between them. The CDR3 loop reads CASTEGGRQPQHF. The CDR3, as DNA: TGCGCCAGCACCGAAGGGGGAAGACAGCCCCAGCATTTT.

The chain links TRBV7-9 to TRBJ1-1; 8 bases are a match to TRBD1. The germline V gene encodes CDR1 SEHNR and CDR2 FQNEAQ (reference sequence). This CDR3 has 14 amino acids. The trim removed 5 bases at V and 5 bases at J, leaving 7 bases unmatched. This chain's CDR3 is CASSPPDRATEAFF. The CDR3, as DNA: TGTGCCAGCAGCCCCCCGGACAGGGCGACTGAAGCTTTCTTT.

The chain links TRBV11-2 to TRBJ2-4, with TRBD1 as a possible D gene (6 bases). In germline, CDR1 is SGHAT, CDR2 FQNNGV. There are 14 residues in the CDR3. Trimming removed 0 bases at V and 8 bases at J, with 11 bases between. In DNA form, the CDR3 reads TGTGCCAGCAGCTTAGATTCAGGGGCGGACATTCAGTACTTC. Encoded protein: CASSLDSGADIQYF.